Listed below are T cell receptor beta chains from one sample, sequenced in a study of cytomegalovirus exposure and HLA in healthy donors. The table came from immunoSEQ multiplex PCR; TCRdb's copy has only in-frame clones and leaves some out. Among roughly 100,000 clones listed, 76% were seen once. The sample was PBMCs. The receptors shown here come from a woman under 30 in good health and CMV-seropositive. CDR3s include the opening cysteine and the closing phenylalanine or tryptophan. The D gene is left open where the match is weak. Clone size appears in some rows only: once, few, many, or a class for an expanded clone.

cdr3_nt,cdr3_aa,v_call,j_call,clone_size,d_call
TGCGCCAGCAGCTTGGTGGGCCCGGGGGAGACCCAGTACTTC,CASSLVGPGETQYF,TRBV5-1,TRBJ2-5,-,-
TGTGCCTGGAGTCTGTGGACTAGCGGCAATGAGCAGTTCTTC,CAWSLWTSGNEQFF,TRBV30,TRBJ2-1,-,TRBD2
TGCAGTGCCGGGACAGGGGAAGGCTACACCTTC,CSAGTGEGYTF,TRBV20-1,TRBJ1-2,-,TRBD1
TGTGCCAGCAGAAAACCGGGACTATTGGCAGAGCAGTACTTC,CASRKPGLLAEQYF,TRBV28,TRBJ2-7,-,TRBD2
TGTGCCAGCAGTGAATGGGGCCTGCGGTCCTACGAGCAGTACTTC,CASSEWGLRSYEQYF,TRBV6-1,TRBJ2-7,-,-
TGTGCCAGCAGCTTGGCGGGGGAGTCCTACGAGCAGTACTTC,CASSLAGESYEQYF,TRBV5-6,TRBJ2-7,-,-
TGTGCCAGTTCGGGGGTCCGTGCAACGCAGTTCTTC,CASSGVRATQFF,TRBV19,TRBJ2-1,-,-
TGTGCCAGCAGCTCCCTCAGCGGGACCCGCGAGTTCTTC,CASSSLSGTREFF,TRBV7-8,TRBJ2-1,-,TRBD2
TGTGCCAGCAGTTTATGGGGGACTCGTGAGACCCAGTACTTC,CASSLWGTRETQYF,TRBV27,TRBJ2-5,-,-
TGCGCCAGCAGCTTGGCAGGGGGCTTGAACACTGAAGCTTTCTTT,CASSLAGGLNTEAFF,TRBV5-1,TRBJ1-1,-,TRBD1
TGTGCCAGCAGCCCTTCGAGGGGACTAGCTCACAATGAGCAGTTCTTC,CASSPSRGLAHNEQFF,TRBV7-9,TRBJ2-1,-,TRBD2
TGTGCCAGCAGCCCCGGACAGGGGGCCCTGTATAGCAATCAGCCCCAGCATTTT,CASSPGQGALYSNQPQHF,TRBV7-6,TRBJ1-5,-,TRBD1
TGTGCCAGCAGCTTAAGTCAGGGGAGCACAGATACGCAGTATTTT,CASSLSQGSTDTQYF,TRBV13,TRBJ2-3,few,-
TGTGCCAGCAGTTTGGTTGGAGGGAAAGCTTTCTTT,CASSLVGGKAFF,TRBV13,TRBJ1-1,few,-
TGCAGCGTTGAAGTGGGGGACAGAGGCTACGAGCAGTACTTC,CSVEVGDRGYEQYF,TRBV29-1,TRBJ2-7,-,TRBD1
TGTGCCAGCTCAAAACAGGGGTCGAGCTCCTACAATGAGCAGTTCTTC,CASSKQGSSSYNEQFF,TRBV18,TRBJ2-1,-,TRBD1
TGTGCCAGCAGCCCACCCTTTTCAGGGATTTCTGGGGCCAACGTCCTGACTTTC,CASSPPFSGISGANVLTF,TRBV5-4,TRBJ2-6,-,-
TGTGCCAGCAGTTTAAAACACAACACTGAAGCTTTCTTT,CASSLKHNTEAFF,TRBV28,TRBJ1-1,-,-
TGTGCCAGCAGCTGGGATAACAGGAGGAACACTGAAGCTTTCTTT,CASSWDNRRNTEAFF,TRBV5-4,TRBJ1-1,-,-
TGTGCCAGCAGCGCGATCAGGGGGCGCATGGGGCAGTACTTC,CASSAIRGRMGQYF,TRBV28,TRBJ2-7,few,TRBD1
TGTGCCAGCAGCTTATTCTCCCCAACTACGAACACCGGGGAGCTGTTTTTT,CASSLFSPTTNTGELFF,TRBV7-2,TRBJ2-2,-,-
TGTGCCAGCAGCTTGCGACAGTCAATTATCACCTACGAGCAGTACTTC,CASSLRQSIITYEQYF,TRBV5-6,TRBJ2-7,-,-
TGTGCCAGCAGCCAACGTCGAGACATTATATACGAGCAGTACTTC,CASSQRRDIIYEQYF,TRBV4-2,TRBJ2-7,-,-
TGTGCCAGCAGCTTAGCCCGGGAGACCCAGTACTTC,CASSLARETQYF,TRBV7-9,TRBJ2-5,once,-
TGCAGCGTTGAAAACCTTTACGCAGGGGAAGCTTTCTTT,CSVENLYAGEAFF,TRBV29-1,TRBJ1-1,-,-
TGCGCCAGCTCAGGGACAGGGGCGTCCTACGAGCAGTACTTC,CASSGTGASYEQYF,TRBV10-2,TRBJ2-7,-,TRBD1
TGTGCCTGGACTAGCGGGAGGGAACACCGCACAGATACGCAGTATTTT,CAWTSGREHRTDTQYF,TRBV30,TRBJ2-3,-,TRBD2
TGTGCCAGCAGCCTAACAGGGTTGGGTGAAAAACTGTTTTTT,CASSLTGLGEKLFF,TRBV7-9,TRBJ1-4,-,-
TGTGCCAGCAGCAAAGCGTACTCGATGACAGGGAAGGCGTGCACTGAAGCTTTCTTT,CASSKAYSMTGKACTEAFF,TRBV21-1,TRBJ1-1,-,-
TGTGCCAGCAGCGTAGGCGGGGAAAGTTACGAGCAGTACTTC,CASSVGGESYEQYF,TRBV9,TRBJ2-7,once,-
TGTGCCAGCAGTGACTCGACTAGCGGGGGGGATGAGCAGTTCTTC,CASSDSTSGGDEQFF,TRBV6-4,TRBJ2-1,-,TRBD2
TGCGCCAGCAGCCAAGATCTATACAATGAGCAGTTCTTC,CASSQDLYNEQFF,TRBV4-3,TRBJ2-1,few,-
TGTGCCAGCAGACCTCTAGCGGGAACCTACTACGAGCAGTACTTC,CASRPLAGTYYEQYF,TRBV7-9,TRBJ2-7,-,TRBD2
TGTGCCAGCAAAAACGGACAGGGGGCGGGTGGCTACACCTTC,CASKNGQGAGGYTF,TRBV2,TRBJ1-2,-,TRBD1
TGTGCCAGCTCACCGGGACAGGGATCGCGGGAGCAGTACTTC,CASSPGQGSREQYF,TRBV18,TRBJ2-7,-,TRBD1
TGTGCCAGCAGTCCCCTTCACCAGGGCGGTCAGTACTTC,CASSPLHQGGQYF,TRBV27,TRBJ2-7,-,-
TGTGCCAGTAGTATCCGGACAGGCACCCACAACGAGCAGTACTTC,CASSIRTGTHNEQYF,TRBV19,TRBJ2-7,few,TRBD1
TGTGCCAGCAGCTCCATGACAGGGGTCAGGAACATTCAGTACTTC,CASSSMTGVRNIQYF,TRBV11-2,TRBJ2-4,-,TRBD1
TGTGCCAGCAGCGGGACTAGCGCGTACAATGAGCAGTTCTTC,CASSGTSAYNEQFF,TRBV6-4,TRBJ2-1,-,TRBD2
TGTGCCAGCAGTTTTAATAGGGGTACTAATGAAAAACTGTTTTTT,CASSFNRGTNEKLFF,TRBV27,TRBJ1-4,-,-
TGTGCCAGCAGCCCGACGGGGGGGCGCGTGGCGAATGAAAAACTGTTTTTT,CASSPTGGRVANEKLFF,TRBV13,TRBJ1-4,few,-
TGTGCCAGTAGTATTTTACAGGCCACCCCCGGCTACACCTTC,CASSILQATPGYTF,TRBV19,TRBJ1-2,-,-
TGCGCCAGCAGCCTCACGGGAGGGGAGGGCACTGAAGCTTTCTTT,CASSLTGGEGTEAFF,TRBV5-1,TRBJ1-1,-,-
TGTGCCAGCTCGGGGCTGAGCTATGGCTACACCTTC,CASSGLSYGYTF,TRBV18,TRBJ1-2,-,-
TGCGCCAGCAGTGAGTCGGGACAGATCTATGGCTACACCTTC,CASSESGQIYGYTF,TRBV10-1,TRBJ1-2,few,TRBD1
TGTGCCAGCACCATACTAGCGGGAAGCAATGAGCAGTTCTTC,CASTILAGSNEQFF,TRBV7-8,TRBJ2-1,-,TRBD2
TGTGCCAACCCAGGGATTAATCAGCCCCAGCATTTT,CANPGINQPQHF,TRBV25-1,TRBJ1-5,few,-
TGTGCCAGCAGTTTGGCGACAGCAGCCCAGCCCCAGCATTTT,CASSLATAAQPQHF,TRBV28,TRBJ1-5,-,-
TGCGCCAGCAGCTTGTACGGGACAGGGGGCGGTCGAATTCCTGGCGAGCAGTACTTC,CASSLYGTGGGRIPGEQYF,TRBV5-1,TRBJ2-7,once,TRBD1
TGTGCCAGCAGCCAACCCGGACTAAGCTCCTACAATGAGCAGTTCTTC,CASSQPGLSSYNEQFF,TRBV14,TRBJ2-1,-,-
TGTGCCAGCAGCCGAGGACAGGGGGGCTCCTACGAGCAGTACTTC,CASSRGQGGSYEQYF,TRBV14,TRBJ2-7,few,TRBD1
TGTGCCAGCAGTTACTCGAGTCCAGGGCTGGGCACTGAAGCTTTCTTT,CASSYSSPGLGTEAFF,TRBV6-5,TRBJ1-1,once,-
TGTGCCAGCAGCGGGACAGGGGGCAGGAACGAGCAGTACTTC,CASSGTGGRNEQYF,TRBV5-4,TRBJ2-7,few,TRBD1
TGCGCCAGCAGCTTGGCGGGACTAGCCCTATCCGGGGAGCTGTTTTTT,CASSLAGLALSGELFF,TRBV5-1,TRBJ2-2,-,TRBD2